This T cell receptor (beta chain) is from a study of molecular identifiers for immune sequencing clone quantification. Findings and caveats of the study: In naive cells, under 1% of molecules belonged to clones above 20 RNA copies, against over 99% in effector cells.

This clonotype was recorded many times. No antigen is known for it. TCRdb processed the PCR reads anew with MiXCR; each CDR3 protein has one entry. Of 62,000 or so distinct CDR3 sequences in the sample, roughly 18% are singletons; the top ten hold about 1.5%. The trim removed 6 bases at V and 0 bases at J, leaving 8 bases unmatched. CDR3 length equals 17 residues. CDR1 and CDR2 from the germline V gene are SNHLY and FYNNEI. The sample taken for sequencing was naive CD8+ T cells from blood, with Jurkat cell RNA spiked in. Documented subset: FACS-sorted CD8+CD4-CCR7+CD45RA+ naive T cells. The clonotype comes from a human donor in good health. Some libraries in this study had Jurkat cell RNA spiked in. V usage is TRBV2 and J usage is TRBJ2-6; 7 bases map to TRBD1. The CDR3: CASRAGTAYSGANVLTF. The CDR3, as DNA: TGTGCCAGCAGGGCCGGGACAGCTTACTCTGGGGCCAACGTCCTGACTTTC.